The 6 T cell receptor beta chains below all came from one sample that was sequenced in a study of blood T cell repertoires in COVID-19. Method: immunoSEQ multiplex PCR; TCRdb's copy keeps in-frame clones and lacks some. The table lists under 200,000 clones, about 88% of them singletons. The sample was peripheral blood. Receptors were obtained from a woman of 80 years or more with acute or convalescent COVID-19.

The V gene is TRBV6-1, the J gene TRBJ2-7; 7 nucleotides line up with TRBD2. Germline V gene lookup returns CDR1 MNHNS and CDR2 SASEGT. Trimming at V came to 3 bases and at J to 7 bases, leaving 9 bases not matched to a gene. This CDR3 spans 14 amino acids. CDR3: CASSEWEGPNEQYF. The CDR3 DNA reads TGTGCCAGCAGTGAGTGGGAGGGCCCCAATGAGCAGTACTTC.

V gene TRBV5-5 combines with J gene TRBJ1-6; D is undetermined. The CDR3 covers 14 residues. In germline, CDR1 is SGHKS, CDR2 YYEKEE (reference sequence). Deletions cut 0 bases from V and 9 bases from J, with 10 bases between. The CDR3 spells CASSLAQTASPLHF. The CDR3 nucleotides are TGTGCCAGCAGCTTGGCACAGACCGCTTCACCCCTCCACTTT. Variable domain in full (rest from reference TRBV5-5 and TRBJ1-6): DAGVTQSPTHLIKTRGQQVTLRCSPISGHKSVSWYQQVLGQGPQFIFQYYEKEERGRGNFPDRFSARQFPNYSSELNVNALLLGDSALYLCASSLAQTASPLHFGNGTRLTVT.

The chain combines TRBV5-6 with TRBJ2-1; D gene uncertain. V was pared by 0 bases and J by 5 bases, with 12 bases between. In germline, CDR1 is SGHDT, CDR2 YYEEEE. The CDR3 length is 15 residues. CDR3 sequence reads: CASSLVGDWDNEQFF. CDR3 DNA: TGTGCCAGCAGCTTGGTAGGAGATTGGGACAATGAGCAGTTCTTC.

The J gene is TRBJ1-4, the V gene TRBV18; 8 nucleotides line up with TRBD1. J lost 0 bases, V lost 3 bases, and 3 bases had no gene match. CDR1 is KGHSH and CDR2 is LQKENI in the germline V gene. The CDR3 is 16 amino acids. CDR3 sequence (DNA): TGTGCCAGCTCACCGGGACAGGCCGCAACTAATGAAAAACTGTTTTTT. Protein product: CASSPGQAATNEKLFF. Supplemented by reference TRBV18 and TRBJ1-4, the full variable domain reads NAGVMQNPRHLVRRRGQEARLRCSPMKGHSHVYWYRQLPEEGLKFMVYLQKENIIDESGMPKERFSAEFPKEGPSILRIQQVVRGDSAAYFCASSPGQAATNEKLFFGSGTQLSVL.

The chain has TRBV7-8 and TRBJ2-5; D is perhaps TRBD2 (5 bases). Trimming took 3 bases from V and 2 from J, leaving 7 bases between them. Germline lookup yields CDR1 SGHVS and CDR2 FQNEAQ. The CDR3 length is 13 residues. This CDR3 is CASSFGGQETQYF. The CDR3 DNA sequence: TGTGCCAGCAGCTTCGGAGGACAAGAGACCCAGTACTTC.

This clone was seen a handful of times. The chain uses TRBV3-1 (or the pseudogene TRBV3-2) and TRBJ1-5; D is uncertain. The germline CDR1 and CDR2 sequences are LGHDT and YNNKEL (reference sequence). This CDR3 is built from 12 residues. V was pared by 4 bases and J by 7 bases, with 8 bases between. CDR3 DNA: TGTGCCAGCAGCCCTTTGGGCCAGCCCCAGCATTTT. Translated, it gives CASSPLGQPQHF.